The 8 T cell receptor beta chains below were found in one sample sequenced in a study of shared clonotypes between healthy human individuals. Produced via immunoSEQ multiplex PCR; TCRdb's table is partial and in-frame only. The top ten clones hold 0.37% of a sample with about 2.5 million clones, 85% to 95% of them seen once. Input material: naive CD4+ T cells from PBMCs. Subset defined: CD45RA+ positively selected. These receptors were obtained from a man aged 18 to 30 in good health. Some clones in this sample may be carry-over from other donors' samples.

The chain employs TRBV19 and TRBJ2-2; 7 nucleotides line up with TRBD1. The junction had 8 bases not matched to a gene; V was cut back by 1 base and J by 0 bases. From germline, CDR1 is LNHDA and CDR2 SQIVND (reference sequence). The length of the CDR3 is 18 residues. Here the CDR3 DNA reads TGTGCCAGTAGTATAGGCGAAGACAGGGCCGCGAACACCGGGGAGCTGTTTTTT. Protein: CASSIGEDRAANTGELFF.

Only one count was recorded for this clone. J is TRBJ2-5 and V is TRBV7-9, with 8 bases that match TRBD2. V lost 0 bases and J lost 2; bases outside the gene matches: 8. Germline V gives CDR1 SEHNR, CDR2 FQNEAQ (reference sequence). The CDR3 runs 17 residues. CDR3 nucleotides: TGTGCCAGCAGCTTAGCGCAGCTAGCGGGCTTTCAAGAGACCCAGTACTTC. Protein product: CASSLAQLAGFQETQYF.

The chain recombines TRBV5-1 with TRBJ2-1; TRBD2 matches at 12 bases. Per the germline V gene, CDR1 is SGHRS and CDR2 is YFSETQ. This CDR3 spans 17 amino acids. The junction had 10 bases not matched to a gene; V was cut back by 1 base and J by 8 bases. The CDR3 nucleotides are TGCGCCAGCAGCTTGCCCCTAGCGGGAGGGCCCGTCGATGAGCAGTTCTTC. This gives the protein CASSLPLAGGPVDEQFF.

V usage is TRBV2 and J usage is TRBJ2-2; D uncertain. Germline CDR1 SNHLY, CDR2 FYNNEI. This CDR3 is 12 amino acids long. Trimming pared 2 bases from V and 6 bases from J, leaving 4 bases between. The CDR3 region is CASSERPGELFF. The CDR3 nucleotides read TGTGCCAGCAGTGAACGGCCCGGGGAGCTGTTTTTT.

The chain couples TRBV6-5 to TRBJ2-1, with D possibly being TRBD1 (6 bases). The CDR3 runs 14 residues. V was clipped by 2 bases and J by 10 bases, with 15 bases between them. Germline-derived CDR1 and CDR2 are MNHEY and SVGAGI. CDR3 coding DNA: TGTGCCAGCAGTTACGGGGGCGTACTCAGGGAGCAGTTCTTC. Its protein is CASSYGGVLREQFF.

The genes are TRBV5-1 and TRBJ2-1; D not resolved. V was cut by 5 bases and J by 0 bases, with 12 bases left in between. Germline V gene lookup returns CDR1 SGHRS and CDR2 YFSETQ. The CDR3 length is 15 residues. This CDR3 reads CASSQWLSSYNEQFF. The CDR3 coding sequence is TGCGCCAGCAGTCAGTGGCTAAGCTCCTACAATGAGCAGTTCTTC.

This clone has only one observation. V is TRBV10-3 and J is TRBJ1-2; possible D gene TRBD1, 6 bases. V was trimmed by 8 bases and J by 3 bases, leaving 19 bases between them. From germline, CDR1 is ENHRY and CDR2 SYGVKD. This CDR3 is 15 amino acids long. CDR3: CAIRQAAGRDYGYTF. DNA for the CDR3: TGTGCCATCCGACAGGCGGCAGGGCGAGACTATGGCTACACCTTC.

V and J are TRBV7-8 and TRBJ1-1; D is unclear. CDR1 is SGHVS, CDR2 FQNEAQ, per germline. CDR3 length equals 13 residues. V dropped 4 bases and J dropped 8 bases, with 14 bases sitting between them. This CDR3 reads CASSSPFGLEAFF. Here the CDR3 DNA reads TGTGCCAGCAGCTCACCGTTTGGGCTGGAAGCTTTCTTT.